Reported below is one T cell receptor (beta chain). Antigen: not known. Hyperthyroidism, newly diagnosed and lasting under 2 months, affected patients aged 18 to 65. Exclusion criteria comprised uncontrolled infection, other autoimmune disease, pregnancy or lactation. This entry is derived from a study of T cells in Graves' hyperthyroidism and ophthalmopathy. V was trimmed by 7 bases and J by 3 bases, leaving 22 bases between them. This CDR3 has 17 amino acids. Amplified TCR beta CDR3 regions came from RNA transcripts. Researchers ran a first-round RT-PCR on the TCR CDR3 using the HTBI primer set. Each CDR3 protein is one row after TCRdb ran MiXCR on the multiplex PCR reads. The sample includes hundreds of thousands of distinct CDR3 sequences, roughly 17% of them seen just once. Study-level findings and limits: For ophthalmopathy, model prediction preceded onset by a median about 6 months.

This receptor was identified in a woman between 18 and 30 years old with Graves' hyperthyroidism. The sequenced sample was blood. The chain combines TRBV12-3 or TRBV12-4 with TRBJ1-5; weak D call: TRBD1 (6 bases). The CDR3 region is CASILDLGGRANQPQHF. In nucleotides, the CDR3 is TGTGCCAGCATACTCGACCTAGGGGGTCGGGCCAATCAGCCCCAGCATTTT.